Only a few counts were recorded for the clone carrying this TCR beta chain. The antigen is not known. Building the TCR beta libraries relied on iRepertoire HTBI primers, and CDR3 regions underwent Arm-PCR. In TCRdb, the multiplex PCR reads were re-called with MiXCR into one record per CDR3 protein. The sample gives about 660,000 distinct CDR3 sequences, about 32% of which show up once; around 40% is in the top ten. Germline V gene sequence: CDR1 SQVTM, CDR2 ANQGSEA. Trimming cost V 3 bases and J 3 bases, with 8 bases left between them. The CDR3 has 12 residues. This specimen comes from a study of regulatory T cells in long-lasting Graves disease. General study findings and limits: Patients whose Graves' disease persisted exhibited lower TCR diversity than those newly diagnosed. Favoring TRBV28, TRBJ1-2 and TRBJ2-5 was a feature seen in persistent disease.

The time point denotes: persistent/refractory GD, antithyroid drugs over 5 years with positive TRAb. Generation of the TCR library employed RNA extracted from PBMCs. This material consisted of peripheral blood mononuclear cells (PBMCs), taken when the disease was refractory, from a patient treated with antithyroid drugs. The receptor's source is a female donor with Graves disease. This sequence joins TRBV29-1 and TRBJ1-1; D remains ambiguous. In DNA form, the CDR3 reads TGCAGCGTTGAGGGTTGGCACACTGAAGCTTTCTTT. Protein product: CSVEGWHTEAFF.